The 28 T cell receptor beta chains reported below all come from one sample, sequenced in a study of cytomegalovirus exposure and HLA in healthy donors. In the PCR, 60 Vbeta and 13 Jbeta primers were used. Generated by immunoSEQ multiplex PCR, the TCRdb table keeps only in-frame clones and is missing some. Here the sample spans some 130,000 clones, 81% being singletons. The sample consisted of PBMCs. The receptor source for this set is a man in his late teens or twenties in good health and CMV-seronegative.

This chain joins TRBV29-1 and TRBJ1-2, with 7 positions matching TRBD1. Germline assignment: CDR1 SQVTM and CDR2 ANQGSEA. The CDR3 is made up of 11 amino acids. V was clipped by 7 bases and J by 4 bases; unmatched bases: 3. The CDR3 nucleotides are TGCAGCGGGGACAGTTCCTATGGCTACACCTTC. It codes for CSGDSSYGYTF. Drawing the rest from reference TRBV29-1 and TRBJ1-2, the complete variable domain is SAVISQKPSRDICQRGTSLTIQCQVDSQVTMMFWYRQQPGQSLTLIATANQGSEATYESGFVIDKFPISRPNLTFSTLTVSNMSPEDSSIYLCSGDSSYGYTFGSGTRLTVV.

CDR3 in DNA: TGTGCCAGTACATTTGCGGGGGATATTAGGTATGGCTACACCTTC. Translating it yields CASTFAGDIRYGYTF. The chain links TRBV19 to TRBJ1-2, with D possibly TRBD1 on 5 matching bases. V lost 7 bases and J lost 5, with 20 bases in between. The CDR3 spans 15 residues. Germline CDR1 and CDR2: LNHDA and SQIVND (reference sequence). The full variable domain, with the rest looked up from reference TRBV19 and TRBJ1-2, is DGGITQSPKYLFRKEGQNVTLSCEQNLNHDAMYWYRQDPGQGLRLIYYSQIVNDFQKGDIAEGYSVSREKKESFPLTVTSAQKNPTAFYLCASTFAGDIRYGYTFGSGTRLTVV.

V and J are TRBV7-3 and TRBJ2-1, with 7 bases fitting TRBD2. The V gene end was trimmed by 1 base and the J gene end by 3 bases; junction bases not matched to a gene: 9. The germline gives CDR1 SGHTA, CDR2 FQGTGA. The length of the CDR3 is 17 residues. CDR3 coding DNA: TGTGCCAGCAGCTTAAAGGGCCCCGGCGGGAGCTACAATGAGCAGTTCTTC. Its protein is CASSLKGPGGSYNEQFF.

This clone has a single count. This chain links TRBV28 with TRBJ2-4; D not resolved. Germline CDR1 reads MDHEN; CDR2 reads SYDVKM. V was cut by 3 bases and J by 0 bases, with 15 bases left in between. CDR3 size: 17 residues. DNA of the CDR3: TGTGCCAGCAGTTTCTCTGTCCTCTTCCTAGCCAAAAACATTCAGTACTTC. Its translation: CASSFSVLFLAKNIQYF.

A few counts support this clone. V is TRBV4-1 and J is TRBJ1-2, with D unclear. There are 15 residues in the CDR3. Looked up from germline, CDR1 is MGHRA and CDR2 is YSYEKL. Trimming shortened V by 0 bases and J by 8 bases, and 16 bases separated the two germline ends. The CDR3 DNA reads TGCGCCAGCAGCCAAGATCCGGTCAGCGTGAGGGGCTACACCTTC. Its translation is CASSQDPVSVRGYTF.

The rearrangement uses TRBV6-4 and TRBJ1-2; D is unclear. The CDR3 length is 15 residues. Germline-derived CDR1 and CDR2 are MRHNA and SNTAGT. V lost 0 bases and J lost 6, with 14 bases in between. The CDR3 coding sequence is TGTGCCAGCAGTGACTCGTACGGCAGGCCCCATGGCTACACCTTC. Its translation: CASSDSYGRPHGYTF.

This sequence joins TRBV25-1 and TRBJ2-5; 7 bases fit TRBD1. The J segment lost 1 base and the V segment lost 4 bases, leaving 12 bases of the junction unmatched. CDR3 size: 17 residues. Germline V lookup: CDR1 MGHDK, CDR2 SYGVNS. CDR3 in DNA: TGTGCCAGCAGTGCCTTCCACAGGGGAAGGTTCCAAGAGACCCAGTACTTC. Translating gives CASSAFHRGRFQETQYF.

The table lists this clone with a few counts. J is TRBJ1-3 and V is TRBV9; a possible D gene is TRBD1 (6 bases). Looked up from germline, CDR1 is SGDLS and CDR2 is YYNGEE. The CDR3 covers 16 residues. Trimming removed 1 base at V and 0 bases at J, with 11 bases between. The CDR3 DNA follows: TGTGCCAGCAGCGTATCAGGACAGAGCTCTGGAAACACCATATATTTT. Translation: CASSVSGQSSGNTIYF.

This clone is a singleton in its sample. The genes are TRBV11-1 and TRBJ1-1; D may be TRBD1 (5 bases). The CDR3 covers 11 residues. Trimming stripped 4 bases from V and 10 bases from J, with 10 bases between. Germline CDR1 SGHAT, CDR2 FQDESV (reference sequence). The CDR3 DNA is TGTGCCAGCAGCTCTGGGAGGGGAGCTTTCTTT. As protein: CASSSGRGAFF.

CDR3: CASSLGRGANSPLHF. The CDR3 bases are TGTGCCAGCAGCTTAGGGCGGGGTGCCAATTCACCCCTCCACTTT. V and J are TRBV7-9 and TRBJ1-6; D is unclear. Germline CDR1 is SEHNR and CDR2 is FQNEAQ (reference sequence). CDR3 size: 15 residues. The V end lost 1 base, the J end lost 7 bases, and 11 bases lay between the germline ends.

This clone was seen only once. J is TRBJ2-5 and V is TRBV20-1, with D tentatively TRBD2 (6 bases). This CDR3 is built from 11 residues. V was cut by 6 bases and J by 5 bases, with 10 bases left in between. CDR1 and CDR2 from the germline V gene are DFQATT and SNEGSKA (reference sequence). CDR3 bases: TGCAGTGCCGGCGGGGCGGAGACCCAGTACTTC. Protein product: CSAGGAETQYF.

The rearrangement joins TRBV5-6 to TRBJ1-6, with a possible D match to TRBD1 (5 bases). The CDR3 is 16 amino acids. In germline, CDR1 is SGHDT, CDR2 YYEEEE. Trimming removed 4 bases from V and 8 bases from J, with 19 bases in between. For the CDR3, the DNA is TGTGCCAGCAGCCTCCTGGGGCAATTCAACGATTCACCCCTCCACTTT. The encoded protein is CASSLLGQFNDSPLHF. Supplemented by reference TRBV5-6 and TRBJ1-6, the full variable domain reads DAGVTQSPTHLIKTRGQQVTLRCSPKSGHDTVSWYQQALGQGPQFIFQYYEEEERQRGNFPDRFSGHQFPNYSSELNVNALLLGDSALYLCASSLLGQFNDSPLHFGNGTRLTVT.

The sample holds one count of this clone. This rearrangement joins TRBV7-9 to TRBJ2-4, with D perhaps TRBD1 (5 bases). CDR1 SEHNR and CDR2 FQNEAQ come from the germline V gene (reference sequence). The CDR3 covers 16 residues. With 1 base removed from V and 0 bases from J, the gap between germline ends came to 10 bases. The CDR3 sequence is CASSLEQAIAKNIQYF. CDR3 sequence (DNA): TGTGCCAGCAGCTTAGAACAGGCAATAGCCAAAAACATTCAGTACTTC.

The chain uses TRBV9 and TRBJ2-5; TRBD1 matches 12 bases. The CDR3 runs 18 residues. The junction had 11 bases not matched to a gene; V was cut back by 4 bases and J by 1 base. Germline CDR1 reads SGDLS; CDR2 reads YYNGEE. CDR3 coding DNA: TGTGCCAGCAGCCCCCGGGACAGGGGGCGCCTCCCCCAAGAGACCCAGTACTTC. Its translation: CASSPRDRGRLPQETQYF.

V and J are TRBV6-6 and TRBJ2-5; 7 bases match TRBD2. CDR3 length: 15 residues. V shed 2 bases and J 5 bases; nucleotides not matched to a gene: 8. From germline, CDR1 is MNHNY and CDR2 SVGAGI (reference sequence). CDR3 protein: CASSYMRGGRETQYF. For the CDR3, the DNA is TGTGCCAGCAGTTACATGCGGGGAGGGCGGGAGACCCAGTACTTC.

This clone was seen a handful of times. The CDR3 region is CASSQGYFLGGSSYEQYF. CDR3 DNA sequence: TGTGCCAGCAGCCAAGGGTACTTTCTAGGGGGAAGCTCCTACGAGCAGTACTTC. V gene TRBV14 combines with J gene TRBJ2-7; the D gene is possibly TRBD1 (6 bases). Per germline, CDR1 SGHDN and CDR2 FVKESK. Trimming shortened V by 1 base and J by 0 bases, and 19 bases separated the two germline ends. This CDR3 region has 18 residues.

This chain links TRBV28 with TRBJ2-7, with D possibly TRBD1 on 5 matching bases. Germline loops: CDR1 MDHEN, CDR2 SYDVKM. The V end was cut by 6 bases, the J end by 2 bases, with 17 bases between. The CDR3 consists of 15 residues. The CDR3 loop reads CASRVRQSPTYEQYF. In nucleotides, the CDR3 is TGTGCCAGCAGAGTCAGACAGTCACCGACCTACGAGCAGTACTTC.

This clone came up a few times. The V gene is TRBV18, the J gene TRBJ2-3; 16 bases agree with TRBD2. This CDR3 has 18 residues. V lost 5 bases and J lost 2; bases outside the gene matches: 7. Germline values: CDR1 KGHSH, CDR2 LQKENI. This chain's CDR3 is CASSSLGLAGGSTDTQYF. The CDR3 coding sequence is TGTGCCAGCTCATCATTGGGACTAGCGGGGGGGTCCACAGATACGCAGTATTTT.

The gene calls are TRBV9 and TRBJ1-1; no reliable D call. V lost 0 bases to trimming and J lost 7 bases, with 7 bases between them. Germline V gene sequence: CDR1 SGDLS, CDR2 YYNGEE. This CDR3 spans 12 amino acids. In DNA, the CDR3 is TGTGCCAGCAGCGTAGTTGAGGATGAAGCTTTCTTT. It is translated as CASSVVEDEAFF.

The rearrangement uses TRBV11-3 and TRBJ1-1; D possibly corresponds to TRBD1 (5 bases). Looked up from germline, CDR1 is SGHNT and CDR2 is YENEEA. With 6 bases removed from V and 3 bases from J, the gap between germline ends came to 11 bases. This CDR3 spans 13 amino acids. CDR3 amino acids: CASRGHPDTEAFF. In DNA, the CDR3 is TGTGCCAGCAGAGGACACCCTGACACTGAAGCTTTCTTT.

V gene TRBV18 combines with J gene TRBJ2-5; D is unresolved. Trimming removed 3 bases at V and 4 bases at J, with 9 bases between. This CDR3 region has 13 residues. CDR1 and CDR2 (germline): KGHSH, LQKENI. Written as DNA, the CDR3 is TGTGCCAGCTCACCCACAATACGAGAGACCCAGTACTTC. Its translation is CASSPTIRETQYF.

The chain carries TRBV5-1 and TRBJ1-2, with TRBD1 matching 7 bases. The ends lost 0 bases at V and 4 bases at J; junction bases unmatched: 9. Germline values: CDR1 SGHRS, CDR2 YFSETQ. The length of the CDR3 is 16 residues. CDR3: CASSLEGDRTSYGYTF. The CDR3 DNA sequence: TGCGCCAGCAGCTTGGAGGGGGACAGAACTTCCTATGGCTACACCTTC.

Concerning this clone: Different DNA sequences within this sample yield the same CDR3. This chain joins TRBV10-1 and TRBJ2-1; 8 nucleotides line up with TRBD1. Germline V gene data show CDR1 as WNHNN and CDR2 as SYGVQD (reference sequence). The CDR3 contains 15 residues. J was trimmed by 7 bases and V by 6 bases; bases with no gene match: 11. The CDR3 region is CASSLDRVRRNEQFF. CDR3 bases: TGCGCCAGCAGCTTGGACAGGGTGCGGAGGAATGAGCAGTTCTTC.

The sample holds one count of this clone. The chain joins TRBV16 to TRBJ1-1; 7 bases map to TRBD1. The germline gives CDR1 KGHSY, CDR2 FQNENV. This CDR3 spans 13 amino acids. The trim removed 0 bases at V and 7 bases at J, leaving 2 bases unmatched. CDR3 amino acids: CASSQSGDSEAFF. CDR3 nucleotide sequence: TGTGCCAGCAGCCAATCGGGGGACAGTGAAGCTTTCTTT. The full variable domain, its missing parts supplied by reference TRBV16 and TRBJ1-1, is GEEVAQTPKHLVRGEGQKAKLYCAPIKGHSYVFWYQQVLKNEFKFLISFQNENVFDETGMPKERFSAKCLPNSPCSLEIQATKLEDSAVYFCASSQSGDSEAFFGQGTRLTVV.

The V and J genes are TRBV5-6 and TRBJ2-5; TRBD2 matches at 8 bases. Germline CDR1 SGHDT, CDR2 YYEEEE. J was trimmed by 2 bases and V by 2 bases; bases with no gene match: 5. This CDR3 has 15 residues. The CDR3 DNA follows: TGTGCCAGCAGCTTCGGGACTAGGACTCAAGAGACCCAGTACTTC. Encoded protein: CASSFGTRTQETQYF.

The V and J genes are TRBV2 and TRBJ2-3; a possible D gene is TRBD2 (6 bases). Germline V lookup: CDR1 SNHLY, CDR2 FYNNEI. The CDR3 contains 15 residues. V dropped 7 bases and J dropped 4 bases, with 18 bases sitting between them. DNA for the CDR3: TGTGCCAGCAATGGCGGGGCGGGGTTTGCAGATACGCAGTATTTT. Translation: CASNGGAGFADTQYF.

A few counts support this clone. The genes are TRBV5-4 and TRBJ1-1, with 7 bases identical to TRBD1. Germline values: CDR1 SGHNT, CDR2 YYREEE (reference sequence). The ends lost 0 bases at V and 1 base at J; junction bases unmatched: 9. This CDR3 comprises 17 residues. CDR3 region: CASSLGGTVPRNTEAFF. The CDR3 DNA follows: TGTGCCAGCAGCTTGGGGGGGACAGTACCGAGGAACACTGAAGCTTTCTTT.

This chain links TRBV7-2 with TRBJ1-2; 9 bases agree with TRBD1. This CDR3 is built from 14 residues. Per the germline V gene, CDR1 is SGHTA and CDR2 is FQGNSA. V lost 3 bases to trimming and J lost 6 bases; unmatched junction nucleotides: 5. The CDR3 loop reads CASSFLTGGDGYTF. The CDR3 nucleotides read TGTGCCAGCAGCTTCTTGACAGGGGGAGATGGCTACACCTTC.